These 32 T cell receptor beta chains originate from one sample sequenced in a study of T cell repertoires in cytomegalovirus infection. For these receptors, no antigen is known. TCRdb recomputed calls from the reads with MiXCR, one row per CDR3 protein. The sample has some 500,000 distinct CDR3 sequences, under 45% seen once. Sequencing was performed on cultured PBMCs, taken from culture after CMV antigen stimulation. The receptors were gathered from a human donor in good health (CMV status not recorded). Some clones in this sample may be carry-over from other donors' samples.

The chain couples TRBV5-4 to TRBJ2-7; no firm D call. Germline CDR1 and CDR2: SGHNT and YYREEE (reference sequence). The CDR3 has 14 amino acids. Trimming pared 4 bases from V and 3 bases from J, leaving 14 bases between. The DNA of the CDR3 is TGTGCCAGCAGCGCCCCGGGTCCTGGCTACGAGCAGTACTTC. Its translation: CASSAPGPGYEQYF.

The chain recombines TRBV4-1 with TRBJ2-1; 7 bases agree with TRBD2. Losses at the gene ends were 1 base for V and 6 bases for J; bases not matched to a gene: 9. This CDR3 is built from 16 residues. CDR1 is MGHRA, CDR2 YSYEKL, per germline. CDR3 in amino acids: CASSQGPARTSNEQFF. In nucleotides, the CDR3 is TGCGCCAGCAGCCAAGGACCAGCTAGGACTAGCAATGAGCAGTTCTTC.

This clonotype appeared a few times. The V and J genes are TRBV11-2 and TRBJ2-1; TRBD2 agrees at 10 bases. The J segment lost 4 bases and the V segment lost 1 base, leaving 16 bases of the junction unmatched. From germline, CDR1 is SGHAT and CDR2 FQNNGV. CDR3 length equals 20 residues. CDR3 sequence: CASSLARLAGGHSAYNEQFF. DNA for the CDR3: TGTGCCAGCAGCTTAGCTCGTTTAGCGGGAGGCCATTCCGCATACAATGAGCAGTTCTTC. Looking up the rest from reference TRBV11-2 and TRBJ2-1 gives the full variable domain: EAGVAQSPRYKIIEKRQSVAFWCNPISGHATLYWYQQILGQGPKLLIQFQNNGVVDDSQLPKDRFSAERLKGVDSTLKIQPAKLEDSAVYLCASSLARLAGGHSAYNEQFFGPGTRLTVL.

The chain recombines TRBV7-8 with TRBJ1-3, with D maybe TRBD1 (6 bases). V was shortened by 5 bases and J by 4 bases, with 15 bases between the two germline ends. This CDR3 is 15 amino acids long. Germline V gene lookup returns CDR1 SGHVS and CDR2 FQNEAQ. CDR3 protein: CASSPSGGGGNTIYF. The CDR3 DNA follows: TGTGCCAGCAGCCCCTCTGGGGGGGGCGGAAACACCATATATTTT.

Concerning this clonotype itself: A clone one base away is much larger, so this may be a read error. This sequence joins TRBV5-4 and TRBJ2-7; D is possibly TRBD1 (6 bases). Germline loops: CDR1 SGHNT, CDR2 YYREEE (reference sequence). V dropped 3 bases and J dropped 2 bases, with 12 bases sitting between them. The CDR3 runs 14 residues. CDR3 region: CASSSRTVTYEQYF. The CDR3 nucleotides read TGTGCCAGCAGCTCCCGGACAGTAACCTACGAGCAGTACTTC.

The DNA of the CDR3 is TGTGCCAGCAGTTATTCCTTTCGGGTATCTGAAGCTTTCTTT. Protein product: CASSYSFRVSEAFF. J is TRBJ1-1 and V is TRBV7-2; no clear D. The CDR3 is made up of 14 amino acids. V lost 6 bases to trimming and J lost 6 bases, with 17 bases between them. CDR1 and CDR2 from the germline V gene are SGHTA and FQGNSA.

This clonotype appeared many times. V is TRBV7-2 and J is TRBJ2-7; the D gene is possibly TRBD2 (6 bases). The CDR3 runs 15 residues. Trimming removed 1 base at V and 0 bases at J, with 10 bases between. Germline V gene data show CDR1 as SGHTA and CDR2 as FQGNSA. The CDR3 sequence: CASSLDGRSSYEQYF. DNA of the CDR3: TGTGCCAGCAGCTTAGACGGGAGAAGCTCCTACGAGCAGTACTTC.

V is TRBV7-4 and J is TRBJ2-1; no definite D call. The germline gives CDR1 SGHVT, CDR2 SQSDAQ. The CDR3 covers 14 residues. The V end lost 11 bases, the J end lost 6 bases, and 20 bases lay between the germline ends. Written as DNA, the CDR3 is TGTGCCGCCAAGGGAACGACTCCGGGCAATGAGCAGTTCTTC. Amino acid sequence: CAAKGTTPGNEQFF.

The chain combines TRBV4-1 with TRBJ1-5; TRBD1 matches at 8 bases. CDR3 length: 17 residues. Germline V lookup: CDR1 MGHRA, CDR2 YSYEKL. V was clipped by 0 bases and J by 0 bases; unmatched bases: 4. Written as DNA, the CDR3 is TGCGCCAGCAGCCAAGATTCGGACAGGGCTAGCAATCAGCCCCAGCATTTT. It yields the protein CASSQDSDRASNQPQHF.

This clonotype has only a few counts. V gene TRBV7-9 combines with J gene TRBJ1-1; no reliable D call. This CDR3 has 12 amino acids. Germline V CDR1 and CDR2: SEHNR, FQNEAQ (reference sequence). V lost 4 bases and J 8 bases, leaving 11 bases between the germline ends. The CDR3 nucleotides read TGTGCCAGCAGCTCTTGGGGTTCCGAAGCTTTCTTT. Its protein is CASSSWGSEAFF.

This clonotype was detected once. This chain uses TRBV29-1 with TRBJ2-5; D remains unclear. V was clipped by 5 bases and J by 4 bases, with 17 bases between them. Per the germline V gene, CDR1 is SQVTM and CDR2 is ANQGSEA. CDR3 length: 14 residues. The DNA of the CDR3 is TGCAGCGTTTTCCCCCGGCGCTACCCAGAGACCCAGTACTTC. As protein: CSVFPRRYPETQYF.

In regard to this clonotype: One base away lies a much larger clone, so this may be a sequencing read error. The chain combines TRBV7-2 with TRBJ2-4; 10 nucleotides agree with TRBD2. The J call is in doubt because the DNA end fits TRBJ2-1 better. The CDR3 is 17 amino acids. Germline V gives CDR1 SGHTA, CDR2 FQGNSA. CDR3 DNA: TGTGCCAGCAGCTTTTCAGCGGGGGGGCCTCAGGCAAACATTCAGTTCTTC. Amino acid sequence: CASSFSAGGPQANIQFF.

V and J are TRBV7-9 and TRBJ2-7, with a tentative D call TRBD2 (7 bases). CDR3 size: 14 residues. Trimming took off 8 bases at V and 2 bases at J, with 16 bases between the two ends. Germline V gene data show CDR1 as SEHNR and CDR2 as FQNEAQ (reference sequence). The CDR3, as DNA: TGTGCCAGCGTCTACGGGGGGACACCCTACGAGCAGTACTTC. Residues: CASVYGGTPYEQYF.

V usage is TRBV28 and J usage is TRBJ1-5; possibly TRBD1 for D (6 bases). The V and J ends lost 6 bases and 4 bases respectively, with 10 bases between them. CDR1 and CDR2 (germline): MDHEN, SYDVKM. There are 13 residues in the CDR3. CDR3 sequence reads: CASRLDSNQPQHF. For the CDR3, the DNA is TGTGCCAGCAGACTGGACAGTAATCAGCCCCAGCATTTT.

The chain recombines TRBV7-6 with TRBJ1-6; D uncertain. The CDR3 extends over 12 amino acids. Germline loops: CDR1 SGHVS, CDR2 FNYEAQ. Trimming stripped 1 base from V and 14 bases from J, with 9 bases between. The CDR3 protein is CASSLGNTALHF. CDR3 coding DNA: TGTGCCAGCAGCTTAGGGAATACGGCCCTCCACTTT.

This clonotype was detected a few times. The rearrangement links TRBV12-3 or TRBV12-4 to TRBJ2-3; D is unresolved. This CDR3 is built from 12 residues. Trimming removed 3 bases from V and 6 bases from J, with 7 bases in between. Here the CDR3 reads CASSLKTDTQYF. Written as DNA, the CDR3 is TGTGCCAGCAGTTTGAAAACCGATACGCAGTATTTT.

The chain carries TRBV5-4 and TRBJ2-1; a weak D match, TRBD1 (6 bases). The length of the CDR3 is 14 residues. V was pared by 4 bases and J by 8 bases, with 16 bases between. The germline CDR1 and CDR2 sequences are SGHNT and YYREEE (reference sequence). The CDR3 coding sequence is TGTGCCAGCAGCCAACAGGGACCCTGGGATGAGCAGTTCTTC. This gives the protein CASSQQGPWDEQFF.

A few counts support this clonotype. CDR3 DNA sequence: TGTGCCAGCAGTTCCTCCCGGGGGGGCAAAGCGCAGTATTTT. Its protein product is CASSSSRGGKAQYF. The gene calls are TRBV12-3 or TRBV12-4 and TRBJ2-3, with TRBD2 matching over 8 bases. This CDR3 comprises 14 residues. The V gene end was trimmed by 4 bases and the J gene end by 10 bases; junction bases not matched to a gene: 10.

The gene calls are TRBV20-1 and TRBJ2-3; D may match TRBD1 or TRBD2 (5 bases each). CDR1 is DFQATT and CDR2 is SNEGSKA in the germline V gene (reference sequence). The CDR3 sequence is 16 residues long. V was clipped by 6 bases and J by 2 bases, with 21 bases between them. This chain's CDR3 is CSAIRSGRRYTDTQYF. CDR3 coding DNA: TGCAGTGCCATTAGGTCGGGACGGAGGTACACAGATACGCAGTATTTT.

This chain uses TRBV20-1 with TRBJ2-5; D gene ambiguous. Germline CDR1 DFQATT, CDR2 SNEGSKA (reference sequence). The CDR3 sequence is 11 residues long. V dropped 6 bases and J dropped 2 bases, with 7 bases sitting between them. Here the CDR3 DNA reads TGCAGTGCCCAGAGTCAAGAGACCCAGTACTTC. Translated: CSAQSQETQYF.

V gene TRBV20-1 combines with J gene TRBJ2-3; D is perhaps TRBD2 (5 bases). Trimming stripped 5 bases from V and 1 base from J, with 13 bases between. CDR1 DFQATT and CDR2 SNEGSKA come from the germline V gene (reference sequence). The CDR3 totals 14 residues. The CDR3 DNA is TGCAGTGCTCGTTCCCGAGGGCGCACAGATACGCAGTATTTT. Residues: CSARSRGRTDTQYF.

The chain joins TRBV20-1 to TRBJ2-3; unclear D gene. Germline V gives CDR1 DFQATT, CDR2 SNEGSKA (reference sequence). The CDR3 is 14 residues long. V was cut by 0 bases and J by 6 bases, with 13 bases left in between. The CDR3 here is CSARDTRAGDTQYF. The CDR3, as DNA: TGCAGTGCTAGAGATACCCGGGCTGGGGATACGCAGTATTTT.

The rearrangement joins TRBV4-1 to TRBJ2-3; TRBD1 matches at 7 bases. CDR1 is MGHRA and CDR2 is YSYEKL in the germline V gene. J was trimmed by 5 bases and V by 0 bases; bases with no gene match: 11. This CDR3 comprises 17 residues. CDR3 in amino acids: CASSQERLASGGDTQYF. CDR3 in DNA: TGCGCCAGCAGCCAAGAGCGTCTAGCCTCAGGGGGAGATACGCAGTATTTT.

This clonotype was observed a handful of times. The chain recombines TRBV27 with TRBJ1-1, with a tentative D call TRBD1 (5 bases). Between the trimmed V and J ends, which lost 3 bases and 4 bases, there was a span of 9 bases. This CDR3 has 13 amino acids. The V gene's germline CDR1 is MNHEY and CDR2 SMNVEV (reference sequence). The CDR3 reads CASSLGRATEAFF. As DNA, the CDR3 is TGTGCCAGCAGTTTGGGCAGGGCCACTGAAGCTTTCTTT.

The V gene is TRBV4-2, the J gene TRBJ1-4; 9 nucleotides match TRBD1. CDR1 and CDR2 (germline): LGHNA, YNFKEQ. V lost 4 bases to trimming and J lost 5 bases; unmatched junction nucleotides: 5. There are 15 residues in the CDR3. The CDR3, as DNA: TGTGCCAGCAGCCGCCCGACAGGGGGAAATGAAAAACTGTTTTTT. Encoded protein: CASSRPTGGNEKLFF.

This chain connects TRBV3-1 to TRBJ2-7; the D is unclear. The CDR3 loop spans 14 amino acids. Germline V CDR1 and CDR2: LGHDT, YNNKEL (reference sequence). Trimming cost V 3 bases and J 6 bases, with 15 bases left between them. CDR3 DNA: TGTGCCAGCAGCCAGGCTAGATGGTTAGCCGAGCAGTACTTC. It specifies CASSQARWLAEQYF.

The rearrangement joins TRBV7-2 to TRBJ2-7; tentatively, D is TRBD2 (6 bases). The CDR3 runs to 16 residues. Trimming removed 3 bases from V and 3 bases from J, with 18 bases in between. Germline loops: CDR1 SGHTA, CDR2 FQGNSA. The CDR3: CASSLGGGLGHYEQYF. DNA for the CDR3: TGTGCCAGCAGCTTGGGAGGAGGTCTGGGCCACTACGAGCAGTACTTC.

At least ten counts were recorded for this clonotype. V usage is TRBV7-2 and J usage is TRBJ1-2; TRBD1 matches at 7 bases. Germline trimming cut 1 base from V and 3 bases from J; bases unmatched to any gene: 2. CDR3 length: 14 residues. Germline loops: CDR1 SGHTA, CDR2 FQGNSA. CDR3 bases: TGTGCCAGCAGCTTAGAGACAGGGTACTATGGCTACACCTTC. It yields the protein CASSLETGYYGYTF.

This clonotype was seen a few times. The genes are TRBV30 and TRBJ2-7, with D possibly being TRBD1 (5 bases). The CDR3 covers 16 residues. V shed 1 base and J shed 0 bases, with 16 bases lying between them. Germline V CDR1 and CDR2: GTSNPN, SVGIG (reference sequence). The DNA for the CDR3 is TGTGCCTGGAGTGCGTGGGGCTATACTGTCTCCTACGAGCAGTACTTC. Translation: CAWSAWGYTVSYEQYF.

V is TRBV11-2 and J is TRBJ2-1; 10 bases align to TRBD2. Germline CDR1 is SGHAT and CDR2 is FQNNGV. J gave up 3 bases and V 5 bases, and 4 bases lay outside the gene matches. CDR3 size: 15 residues. CDR3 in amino acids: CASSRTSGDYNEQFF. The DNA of the CDR3 is TGTGCCAGCAGCCGCACTAGCGGGGACTACAATGAGCAGTTCTTC. Using reference TRBV11-2 and TRBJ2-1 for the parts outside the CDR3, the full variable domain is EAGVAQSPRYKIIEKRQSVAFWCNPISGHATLYWYQQILGQGPKLLIQFQNNGVVDDSQLPKDRFSAERLKGVDSTLKIQPAKLEDSAVYLCASSRTSGDYNEQFFGPGTRLTVL.

This chain connects TRBV29-1 to TRBJ1-1; 9 bases fit TRBD1. The CDR3 consists of 12 residues. Germline-derived CDR1 and CDR2 are SQVTM and ANQGSEA. With V trimmed by 7 bases and J by 4 bases, 4 bases remained unmatched. CDR3 DNA: TGCAGCGCTATGGACAGGGGCACTGAAGCTTTCTTT. It codes for CSAMDRGTEAFF.

This clonotype was observed a few times. The genes are TRBV25-1 and TRBJ2-5, with TRBD2 as a possible D gene (5 bases). The germline V gene has CDR1 MGHDK and CDR2 SYGVNS. CDR3 length: 14 residues. Trimming pared 8 bases from V and 1 base from J, leaving 14 bases between. This CDR3 is CASGALSGQETQYF. CDR3 nucleotides: TGTGCCAGCGGAGCGCTGAGCGGCCAAGAGACCCAGTACTTC.